This T cell receptor beta chain was observed in a study of vaccination effects on CD4 cells after COVID-19 (dated by TCRdb to 2021 to 2024). Study-wide context: Participants received two doses of either the BNT162b2 or the mRNA-1273 mRNA SARS-CoV-2 vaccine. The study compared SARS-CoV-2 spike-specific CD4+ TCR repertoires before and after mRNA vaccination in COVID-19 convalescent patients and infection-naive vaccine recipients. The full study included 10 to 11 COVID-19 convalescent patients and a few SARS-CoV-2-naive healthy vaccine recipients. Cultures from other donors in the study were sequenced with the Oncomine TCR Beta short-read assay on an Illumina iSeq 100. Overall study results and their limits: Among healthy vaccine recipients, nearly all vaccine-induced clones were SARS-CoV-2 mono-reactive, and only 1 of 255 was cross-reactive with common cold coronaviruses. The study was limited by a small number of convalescent patients, and early post-infection timepoints were lacking. Marked clonal contraction was observed in both infection-induced and vaccine-induced clones at late post-vaccination timepoints, consistent with waning T cell responses.

The CDR1 and CDR2 encoded by the germline V gene are SGHRS and YFSETQ. The CDR3 measures 14 amino acids from cysteine to phenylalanine. Of the read, only the CDR3 DNA is kept; its 42 bases are in frame from base 1. Trimming accounts for 0 bases at V and 9 bases at J, while the number of junction bases matched to no gene is 5. In the ViraFEST assay, PBMC were stimulated with viral peptide pools, and antigen-specific CD4+ T cell clonotypes were then identified by expansion using TCR sequencing. After 10 days of culture, CD4+ T cells were isolated with the EasySep CD4+ T cell isolation kit. None of the healthy vaccine recipients had a prior SARS-CoV-2 infection, which was confirmed by nucleocapsid antibody tests that came back negative both before and after vaccination. Each well held roughly 2.2 million PBMC cultured in IMDM containing about 5.5% human AB serum, approximately 10 IU/ml IL-2 and gentamicin, along with roughly 10 ug/ml peptides. Half of the culture medium was replaced with fresh IL-2-containing medium on days 3 and 7. Unless noted otherwise, every peptide stimulation condition was cultured in triplicate wells. Using Ficoll-Paque Plus gradient centrifugation, PBMC were separated from whole blood and then either used fresh or cryopreserved at -140C. Overlapping peptide pools spanned the spike proteins of SARS-CoV-2 and the common cold coronaviruses HCoV-NL63, HCoV-OC43 and HCoV-229E. The QIAamp micro DNA kit was used to extract genomic DNA from the cultured CD4+ T cells.

Library preparation employed the immunoSEQ multiplex PCR assay. DNA from the CD4+ T cells that had been cultured and isolated underwent TCR beta CDR3 sequencing. On the study's bioinformatics: The analysis removed non-productive TCR sequences, trimmed reads to the CDR3 region, and retained only CDR3s that were 7 or more amino acids long. The MANAFEST web app was used to identify antigen-specific clonotypes by comparing expansion in peptide wells with expansion in reference cultures. Positive clones required FDR<0.05 expansion versus reference and all other wells, odds ratio above 5, and frequency above 0.1% in two replicate wells. A clonotype was defined as cross-reactive if the clonotype was significantly expanded both in SARS-CoV-2 spike wells and in at least one common cold coronavirus spike condition. Using the stringdist R package, CDR3 similarity was measured by Levenshtein distance, and unrooted trees were constructed with ape in R 3.6.1. This is the immuneACCESS table as TCRdb keeps it, with only in-frame sequences that have V and J called. A part of the clones is gone; compared with another copy, unresolved V genes explain less than half, and the rest is unexplained. V and J calls and clone size are as listed in that table; D and trimming were resolved from the DNA. The sample includes under 80,000 clones, with about 78% observed a single time. Over 9.5% of the sample comes from the top ten.

A remark on this clone: It lacks a known antigen. Nothing much larger sits one base from this clone, and base qualities are not available.

This clonotype was sampled from a human donor who received a COVID-19 vaccine. The chain is made from TRBV5-1 and TRBJ2-3; the central 9 bases match TRBD1. Sample: CD4+ T cells from PBMCs cultured with SARS-CoV-2 spike peptides, taken before COVID-19 vaccination. The cell subset or site label of this sample denotes: SARS-CoV-2 spike overlapping peptide pool stimulation. The sequenced DNA is TGCGCCAGCAGCTTGGGGGACAGGGAGGGGACGCAGTATTTT. Its protein product is CASSLGDREGTQYF.